This entry lists 6 T cell receptor beta chains sequenced from one sample in a study of blood T cell repertoires in COVID-19. TCRdb's table, derived via immunoSEQ multiplex PCR, lists solely in-frame clones and lacks some. Of about 83,000 clones in the sample, roughly four fifths were seen once. Material: peripheral blood. The receptor set was obtained from a woman older than 75 with active or convalescent COVID-19.

This chain uses TRBV6-2 or TRBV6-3 with TRBJ2-3; TRBD1 might be the D (6 bases). The germline CDR1 and CDR2 sequences are MNHEY and SVGEGT. The ends were cut back, 6 bases at V and 8 bases at J, with 15 bases in the middle. This CDR3 has 13 amino acids. The CDR3 region is CASSPGVRGTQYF. In nucleotides, the CDR3 is TGTGCCAGCAGCCCAGGGGTGAGAGGTACGCAGTATTTT.

Here the CDR3 reads CASEGGEAIGELFF. The CDR3 DNA sequence: TGTGCCAGCGAGGGCGGGGAGGCGATCGGGGAGCTGTTTTTT. The rearrangement links TRBV19 to TRBJ2-2; D might be TRBD2 (6 bases). This CDR3 spans 14 amino acids. Germline V lookup: CDR1 LNHDA, CDR2 SQIVND (reference sequence). The germline V and J ends were trimmed by 9 bases and 7 bases, with 18 bases remaining between them. The complete variable domain, with remaining parts taken from reference TRBV19 and TRBJ2-2, reads DGGITQSPKYLFRKEGQNVTLSCEQNLNHDAMYWYRQDPGQGLRLIYYSQIVNDFQKGDIAEGYSVSREKKESFPLTVTSAQKNPTAFYLCASEGGEAIGELFFGEGSRLTVL.

This clone was seen a handful of times. The V call is TRBV15, the J call TRBJ1-5; a weak D match, TRBD1 (6 bases). The CDR3 length is 15 residues. CDR1 is LNHNV, CDR2 YYDKDF, per germline (reference sequence). Trimming removed 2 bases at V and 6 bases at J, with 14 bases between. CDR3 loop: CATSRMTGRGQPQHF. The CDR3 nucleotides read TGTGCCACCAGCAGAATGACAGGTCGTGGTCAGCCCCAGCATTTT.

The rearrangement joins TRBV28 to TRBJ1-1, with TRBD1 matching over 7 bases. With V trimmed by 1 base and J by 6 bases, 8 bases remained unmatched. Germline lookup yields CDR1 MDHEN and CDR2 SYDVKM. This CDR3 spans 15 amino acids. CDR3 protein: CASSLLRDSVPEAFF. CDR3 DNA: TGTGCCAGCAGTTTATTGAGGGACAGTGTTCCTGAAGCTTTCTTT.

The V and J genes are TRBV11-3 and TRBJ2-3, with D perhaps matching TRBD2 (7 bases). Looked up from germline, CDR1 is SGHNT and CDR2 is YENEEA. CDR3 size: 14 residues. V was pared by 4 bases and J by 3 bases, with 11 bases between. CDR3 DNA sequence: TGTGCCAGCAGCTACAGGGAGGGGACAGATACGCAGTATTTT. Encoded protein: CASSYREGTDTQYF.

This chain joins TRBV6-5 and TRBJ2-7; D unclear. Germline-derived CDR1 and CDR2 are MNHEY and SVGAGI. Trimming removed 6 bases at V and 5 bases at J, with 8 bases between. The CDR3 contains 11 residues. This chain's CDR3 is CASSRYDEQYF. For the CDR3, the DNA is TGTGCCAGCAGCAGGTACGACGAGCAGTACTTC.